These 3 T cell receptor beta chains were all obtained from the same sample, sequenced in a study of blood T cells in healthy people across ages. The authors ran a second PCR of 7 to 11 cycles using a sample-barcoded 5' primer and a J-beta primer mix. MiXCR, run by TCRdb on the 5' RACE reads, gives a single entry per CDR3 protein. This sample has 1.5 million to 1.8 million distinct CDR3 sequences, with 35% to 45% found just once. Source material: blood. All receptors derive from a young woman in good health.

The genes are TRBV6-2 or TRBV6-3 and TRBJ1-1; D is unclear. From germline, CDR1 is MNHEY and CDR2 SVGEGT. V was cut by 4 bases and J by 3 bases, with 6 bases left in between. This CDR3 comprises 12 residues. CDR3 region: CASSSSHTEAFF. In nucleotides, the CDR3 is TGTGCCAGCAGTTCTTCACACACTGAAGCTTTCTTT.

CDR3 nucleotides: TGTGCCAGCAGCAAACCCCCAGTATACAATGAGCAGTTCTTC. Its translation is CASSKPPVYNEQFF. The chain employs TRBV21-1 and TRBJ2-1; the table's D call TRBD1 went unverified against the DNA. TRBV21-1 represents a pseudogene. The length of the CDR3 is 14 residues.

The rearrangement joins TRBV6-6 to TRBJ2-1, with 10 bases aligning to TRBD2. The V gene's germline CDR1 is MNHNY and CDR2 SVGAGI (reference sequence). V shed 2 bases, J shed 9 bases, and the junction held 7 bases outside the gene matches. The CDR3 runs to 15 residues. CDR3 loop: CASSYPPSGSVEQFF. As DNA, the CDR3 is TGTGCCAGCAGTTACCCTCCTAGCGGGAGCGTTGAGCAGTTCTTC.